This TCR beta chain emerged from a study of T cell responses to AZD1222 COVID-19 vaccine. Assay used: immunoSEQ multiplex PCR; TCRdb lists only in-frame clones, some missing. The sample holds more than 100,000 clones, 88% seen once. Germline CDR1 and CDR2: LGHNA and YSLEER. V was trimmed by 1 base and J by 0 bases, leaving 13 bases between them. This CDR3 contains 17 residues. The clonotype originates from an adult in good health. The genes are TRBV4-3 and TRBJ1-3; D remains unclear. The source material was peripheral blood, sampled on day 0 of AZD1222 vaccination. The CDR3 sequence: CASSQGPGASSGNTIYF. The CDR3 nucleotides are TGCGCCAGCAGCCAAGGCCCCGGAGCGAGCTCTGGAAACACCATATATTTT.